The source of this T cell receptor (beta chain) is a study of shared clonotypes between healthy human individuals. General study findings and limits: Sequencing depth was predicted to influence how clonotypes are shared among donors. It was only blood that was sampled, and tissue repertoires likely differ. It was the few donors that limited the genetic and exposure-history diversity represented.

The germline gives CDR1 KGHSH, CDR2 LQKENI. The CDR3 is 15 amino acids. V lost 2 bases and J lost 4; bases outside the gene matches: 6. Assay used: immunoSEQ multiplex PCR; TCRdb lists only in-frame clones, some missing. This table holds 2 million to 3 million clones, about 92% found once. This clone was seen a single time. Its antigen remains unknown. This sample also contains other DNA sequences that code for the same CDR3. Material for sequencing was naive CD4+ T cells sorted from blood. The subset: CD45RA+ positively selected. The clonotype originates from a man between 18 and 35 years old in good health. J is TRBJ2-7 and V is TRBV18; 9 nucleotides agree with TRBD2. This chain's CDR3 is CASSPGASGVYEQYF. The CDR3 DNA is TGTGCCAGCTCACCAGGGGCTAGCGGGGTTTACGAGCAGTACTTC.